Listed below are T cell receptor beta chains from one sample, sequenced in a study of beta chain features in type 1 diabetes. Profiling relied on immunoSEQ multiplex PCR, and the TCRdb table lists in-frame clones only, not all of them. The sample carries 300,000 to 350,000 clones, 12% to 15% recorded once. Sequencing used central memory CD4+ T cells from blood. The source of these receptors is a man aged 30 to 45 in good health. The conserved cysteine and the conserved F or W are not part of the CDR3 here.

v_call	j_call	cdr3_aa
TRBV19	TRBJ2-1	ASWDRVPYNEQF
TRBV19	TRBJ2-4	AVSDRDLAKNIQY
TRBV6-6	TRBJ2-5	ASSRVLGETQY
TRBV19	TRBJ1-5	ASRSRQNSNQPQH
TRBV12-5	TRBJ1-1	ASGLASRDSEAF
TRBV6-5	TRBJ2-6	ASRNPGGGVNVLT
TRBV7-2	TRBJ2-2	ASSLVRGNTGELF
TRBV5-6	TRBJ1-3	ASSLAASGNTIY
TRBV2	TRBJ2-5	ASSGGVLGETQY
TRBV7-8	TRBJ2-1	ASSFRESVQF
TRBV9	TRBJ2-3	ASSVAQLGPTTDTQY
TRBV2	TRBJ1-1	ASSVGEAF
TRBV7-9	TRBJ2-3	ASSWDSKDTQY
TRBV7-7	TRBJ2-3	ASSPGTSGTDTQY
TRBV6-1	TRBJ1-4	ASSEEITSTNEKLF
TRBV7-7	TRBJ2-3	ASSAGTHSTDTQY
TRBV7-2	TRBJ1-1	ASSLVPGSGWTEAF
TRBV7-2	TRBJ2-1	ASSYVGTSSYNEQF
TRBV15	TRBJ1-1	ATSRDALPGSNLGRANTEAF
TRBV6-6	TRBJ1-5	ASSRTGSQPQH
TRBV15	TRBJ2-4	ATSRDSVDRGVKNIQY
TRBV4-3	TRBJ2-2	ASSRGESNTGELF
TRBV9	TRBJ2-2	ASSPSGGITGELF
TRBV19	TRBJ1-1	ASSHQWMNTEAF